A single sample is the source of the 18 T cell receptor beta chains below, sequenced in a study of control samples from healthy donors and cancer patients. Profiling relied on immunoSEQ multiplex PCR, and the TCRdb table lists in-frame clones only, not all of them. The sample lists about 36,000 clones, approximately 94% seen once, with about 1.5% in the top ten. Sequencing was done on a sample of PBMCs. These receptors came from a man aged 35 to 55 with colorectal cancer.

The chain couples TRBV14 to TRBJ1-2; 8 nucleotides align to TRBD1. Germline V gene data show CDR1 as SGHDN and CDR2 as FVKESK. The CDR3 loop spans 14 amino acids. Losses at the gene ends were 5 bases for V and 8 bases for J; bases not matched to a gene: 10. The CDR3 protein is CASSKQTGAGGYTF. CDR3 DNA sequence: TGTGCCAGCAGCAAGCAGACAGGGGCCGGGGGCTACACCTTC. The variable domain in full, completed from reference TRBV14 and TRBJ1-2, reads EAGVTQFPSHSVIEKGQTVTLRCDPISGHDNLYWYRRVMGKEIKFLLHFVKESKQDESGMPNNRFLAERTGGTYSTLKVQPAELEDSGVYFCASSKQTGAGGYTFGSGTRLTVV.

V is TRBV15 and J is TRBJ1-5, with a weak D call TRBD1 (6 bases). With 0 bases removed from V and 6 bases from J, the gap between germline ends came to 9 bases. The CDR3 has 14 amino acids. Germline V gene data show CDR1 as LNHNV and CDR2 as YYDKDF (reference sequence). The CDR3 reads CATSRDRGGQPQHF. In DNA form, the CDR3 reads TGTGCCACCAGCAGAGACAGGGGAGGTCAGCCCCAGCATTTT. The full variable domain, completed using reference TRBV15 and TRBJ1-5, is DAMVIQNPRYQVTQFGKPVTLSCSQTLNHNVMYWYQQKSSQAPKLLFHYYDKDFNNEADTPDNFQSRRPNTSFCFLDIRSPGLGDTAMYLCATSRDRGGQPQHFGDGTRLSIL.

This clone was observed once. V gene TRBV6-5 combines with J gene TRBJ1-3; D gene ambiguous. This CDR3 has 13 amino acids. With 3 bases removed from V and 4 bases from J, the gap between germline ends came to 7 bases. Per germline, CDR1 MNHEY and CDR2 SVGAGI. CDR3 coding DNA: TGTGCCAGCAGTTATACCGGGGGAAACACCATATATTTT. Amino acid sequence: CASSYTGGNTIYF.

CDR3 protein: CASSNNRLSGNTIYF. CDR3 nucleotide sequence: TGTGCCAGTAGTAACAACAGGTTATCTGGAAACACCATATATTTT. The chain couples TRBV19 to TRBJ1-3, with D possibly matching TRBD1 (5 bases). This CDR3 comprises 15 residues. Trimming took 4 bases from V and 1 from J, leaving 11 bases between them. The germline V gene has CDR1 LNHDA and CDR2 SQIVND (reference sequence).

The gene calls are TRBV27 and TRBJ1-1, with D possibly being TRBD1 (6 bases). CDR1 and CDR2 (germline): MNHEY, SMNVEV (reference sequence). V lost 6 bases, J lost 8 bases, and 16 bases lay in between. The CDR3 is 13 amino acids. The CDR3 is CASRQRVTGEAFF. In nucleotides, the CDR3 is TGTGCCAGCAGGCAAAGGGTGACAGGAGAAGCTTTCTTT.

This chain joins TRBV21-1 and TRBJ1-6; the listed D gene, TRBD1, was not tested against the DNA. TRBV21-1 is deemed a pseudogene. The CDR3 totals 16 residues. The CDR3, as DNA: TGTGCCAGCAGCTACGTAGACAGCGACTATAATTCACCCCTCCACTTT. Its protein product is CASSYVDSDYNSPLHF.

This chain joins TRBV5-4 and TRBJ2-1; TRBD2 matches 8 bases. The V gene's germline CDR1 is SGHNT and CDR2 YYREEE (reference sequence). Trimming cost V 4 bases and J 0 bases; bases outside gene matches: 3. The CDR3 has 15 amino acids. CDR3 DNA: TGTGCCAGCAGCCCGGGGGGGGCCTCCTACAATGAGCAGTTCTTC. Amino acids: CASSPGGASYNEQFF.

The chain recombines TRBV3-1 (or the pseudogene TRBV3-2) with TRBJ1-3; 7 positions agree with TRBD1. With V trimmed by 3 bases and J by 0 bases, 14 bases remained unmatched. The germline gives CDR1 LGHDT, CDR2 YNNKEL (reference sequence). This CDR3 is built from 19 residues. CDR3 sequence (DNA): TGTGCCAGCAGCCAGCTACCTGGCGGAGGGGGCTTCTCTGGAAACACCATATATTTT. Its translation is CASSQLPGGGGFSGNTIYF.

V usage is TRBV5-6 and J usage is TRBJ2-7, with TRBD2 identical over 14 bases. Germline-derived CDR1 and CDR2 are SGHDT and YYEEEE. V dropped 3 bases and J dropped 2; count of bases not matched to a gene: 4. The length of the CDR3 is 16 residues. The CDR3: CASSSLTSGGAYEQYF. The CDR3 bases are TGTGCCAGCAGCTCATTGACTAGCGGGGGGGCCTACGAGCAGTACTTC.

A few counts support this clone. In DNA, the CDR3 is TGTGCCAGCAGCCCGCCCGGACAGGTCGGAAGCTATGGCTACACCTTC. It codes for CASSPPGQVGSYGYTF. The chain is built from TRBV5-4 and TRBJ1-2, with 7 bases lining up with TRBD1. The V and J ends lost 4 bases and 4 bases, in that order; junction bases with no gene match: 13. The germline CDR1 and CDR2 sequences are SGHNT and YYREEE (reference sequence). This CDR3 has 16 residues.

This clone was found once. The chain recombines TRBV7-9 with TRBJ2-7; D is undetermined. Trimming cost V 2 bases and J 6 bases, with 11 bases left between them. The CDR3 is 13 residues long. The germline V gene encodes CDR1 SEHNR and CDR2 FQNEAQ (reference sequence). CDR3 in DNA: TGTGCCAGCAGCTTACCCTCGATTCGCGAGCAGTACTTC. It encodes CASSLPSIREQYF. Together with reference TRBV7-9 and TRBJ2-7, the CDR3 gives the full variable domain: DTGVSQNPRHKITKRGQNVTFRCDPISEHNRLYWYRQTLGQGPEFLTYFQNEAQLEKSRLLSDRFSAERPKGSFSTLEIQRTEQGDSAMYLCASSLPSIREQYFGPGTRLTVT.

The chain is built from TRBV5-1 and TRBJ2-7; a weak D match, TRBD1 (8 bases). The CDR3 spans 15 residues. Germline V lookup: CDR1 SGHRS, CDR2 YFSETQ. Deletions cut 5 bases from V and 2 bases from J, with 17 bases between. As DNA, the CDR3 is TGCGCCAGCAGGGACAGGGAGGGCCTAACCTACGAGCAGTACTTC. Its translation: CASRDREGLTYEQYF.

About this clone itself: At the DNA level, this CDR3 is encoded by other sequences in the same sample as well. The J gene is TRBJ1-1, the V gene TRBV18, with 8 bases identical to TRBD1. CDR1 and CDR2 (germline): KGHSH, LQKENI. This CDR3 has 16 residues. The junction had 9 bases not matched to a gene; V was cut back by 6 bases and J by 0 bases. CDR3 loop: CASSPGQGLLNTEAFF. DNA of the CDR3: TGTGCCAGCTCGCCAGGACAGGGATTGTTGAACACTGAAGCTTTCTTT.

This chain joins TRBV6-6 and TRBJ1-4; possibly TRBD1 for D (5 bases). Germline CDR1 is MNHNY and CDR2 is SVGAGI (reference sequence). The CDR3 is made up of 15 amino acids. With 4 bases removed from V and 4 bases from J, the gap between germline ends came to 13 bases. The CDR3 DNA is TGTGCCAGCAGTTGGGGCGGACGGAATAATGAAAAACTGTTTTTT. It specifies CASSWGGRNNEKLFF.

The rearrangement joins TRBV19 to TRBJ1-5; unclear D gene. Germline V gene data show CDR1 as LNHDA and CDR2 as SQIVND (reference sequence). The V end lost 6 bases, the J end lost 2 bases, and 14 bases lay between the germline ends. The CDR3 length is 15 residues. CDR3: CASSQAERGNQPQHF. DNA for the CDR3: TGTGCCAGTAGCCAGGCGGAGAGGGGCAATCAGCCCCAGCATTTT.

This sequence joins TRBV27 and TRBJ1-3; D is unresolved. From germline, CDR1 is MNHEY and CDR2 SMNVEV (reference sequence). The V end lost 0 bases, the J end lost 3 bases, and 12 bases lay between the germline ends. The CDR3 spans 16 residues. CDR3 coding DNA: TGTGCCAGCAGTTTATCAATAGTTACAGTTGGAAACACCATATATTTT. This translates into CASSLSIVTVGNTIYF.

The gene calls are TRBV18 and TRBJ1-2; D unclear. The germline V gene encodes CDR1 KGHSH and CDR2 LQKENI. The CDR3 consists of 14 residues. V was cut by 2 bases and J by 4 bases, with 11 bases left in between. CDR3 nucleotides: TGTGCCAGCTCACCAAAGGCGCAGGTCTATGGCTACACCTTC. Its translation is CASSPKAQVYGYTF.

The DNA for the CDR3 is TGTGCCAGTAGTATGGTCAGAAGCGGGGGGGCGGTAAAGACCCAGTACTTC. It codes for CASSMVRSGGAVKTQYF. This chain links TRBV19 with TRBJ2-5; TRBD2 agrees at 10 bases. Germline-derived CDR1 and CDR2 are LNHDA and SQIVND (reference sequence). The V and J ends lost 3 bases and 6 bases, in that order; junction bases with no gene match: 13. The CDR3 sequence is 17 residues long.